The entry below gives a single T cell receptor (beta chain) sequence along with its context. Germline CDR1 is LGHNT and CDR2 is FRNRAP. V shed 6 bases and J 7 bases; nucleotides not matched to a gene: 5. The CDR3 is 12 residues long. Assay: immunoSEQ multiplex PCR; the TCRdb copy retains only in-frame clones and omits some. Here the sample spans under 80,000 clones, roughly 90% being singletons. The sample originates from a study of T cell changes during pregnancy in multiple sclerosis. The sample was peripheral blood, taken in the second trimester of pregnancy. The V gene is TRBV12-5, the J gene TRBJ1-2; 7 nucleotides line up with TRBD1. The clonotype originates from a female donor with multiple sclerosis, enrolled in a pregnancy study. CDR3 sequence reads: CASGIPGGGYTF. The CDR3 DNA reads TGTGCTAGTGGCATACCAGGGGGTGGCTACACCTTC.